The T cell receptor beta chain under discussion was sequenced for a study of cytomegalovirus exposure and HLA in healthy donors. Study-level results: First-cohort TCR clusters tended to co-occur in the 95 to 150 validation repertoires, a later analysis found. Over 150 TCR beta chains were listed as cytomegalovirus-associated. Most observed TCR sequences were rare, whereas some public TCRs were detected in many donors.

In the case of this clone: Its specificity is not known.

CDR1 is SGHAT and CDR2 is FQNNGV in the germline V gene. Trimming took 5 bases from V and 10 from J, leaving 12 bases between them. CDR3 length equals 13 residues. The table came from immunoSEQ multiplex PCR; TCRdb's copy has only in-frame clones and leaves some out. The table has approximately 140,000 clones, around 84% seen once. The clonotype originates from a man between 18 and 35 years old in good health and CMV-seropositive. The sample taken for sequencing was PBMCs. This chain connects TRBV11-2 to TRBJ1-6, with a tentative D call TRBD1 (6 bases). CDR3 protein: CASSRDRKSPLHF. DNA of the CDR3: TGTGCCAGCAGCCGTGACAGGAAGTCACCCCTCCACTTT.